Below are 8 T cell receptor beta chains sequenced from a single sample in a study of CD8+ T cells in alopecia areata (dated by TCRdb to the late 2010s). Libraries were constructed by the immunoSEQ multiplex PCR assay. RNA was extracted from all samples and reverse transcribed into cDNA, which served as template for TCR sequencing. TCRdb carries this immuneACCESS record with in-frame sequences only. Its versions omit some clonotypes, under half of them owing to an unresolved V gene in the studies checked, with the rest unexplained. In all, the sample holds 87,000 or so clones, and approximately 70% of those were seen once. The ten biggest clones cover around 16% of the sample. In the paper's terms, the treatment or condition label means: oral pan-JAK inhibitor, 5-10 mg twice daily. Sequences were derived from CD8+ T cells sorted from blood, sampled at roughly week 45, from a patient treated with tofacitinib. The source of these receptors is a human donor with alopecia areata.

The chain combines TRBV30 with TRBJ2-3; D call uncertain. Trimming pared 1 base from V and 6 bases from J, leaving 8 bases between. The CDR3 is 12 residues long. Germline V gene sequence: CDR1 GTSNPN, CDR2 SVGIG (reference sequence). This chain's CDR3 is CAWSGPSDTQYF. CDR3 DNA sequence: TGTGCCTGGAGTGGACCGTCGGATACGCAGTATTTT.

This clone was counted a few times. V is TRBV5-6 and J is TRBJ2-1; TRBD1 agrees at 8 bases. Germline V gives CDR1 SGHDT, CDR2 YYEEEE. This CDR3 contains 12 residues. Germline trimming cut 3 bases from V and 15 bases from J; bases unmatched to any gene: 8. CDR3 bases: TGTGCCAGCAGCTCCGGGACAGGTTTTGTGTTCTTC. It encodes CASSSGTGFVFF. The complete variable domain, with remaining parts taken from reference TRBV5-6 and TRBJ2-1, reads DAGVTQSPTHLIKTRGQQVTLRCSPKSGHDTVSWYQQALGQGPQFIFQYYEEEERQRGNFPDRFSGHQFPNYSSELNVNALLLGDSALYLCASSSGTGFVFFGPGTRLTVL.

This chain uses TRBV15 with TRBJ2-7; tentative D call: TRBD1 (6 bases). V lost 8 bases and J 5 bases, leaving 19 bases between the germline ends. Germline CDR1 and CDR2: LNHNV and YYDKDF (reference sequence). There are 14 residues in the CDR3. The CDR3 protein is CATSLQGWDDEQYF. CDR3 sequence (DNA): TGTGCCACCTCACTACAGGGCTGGGACGACGAGCAGTACTTC.

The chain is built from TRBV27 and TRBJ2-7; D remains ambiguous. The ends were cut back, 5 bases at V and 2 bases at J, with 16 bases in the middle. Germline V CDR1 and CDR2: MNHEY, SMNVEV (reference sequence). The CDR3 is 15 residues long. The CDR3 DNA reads TGTGCCAGCAGTCCAAGTGCCCCGCTGGCCTACGAGCAGTACTTC. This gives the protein CASSPSAPLAYEQYF.

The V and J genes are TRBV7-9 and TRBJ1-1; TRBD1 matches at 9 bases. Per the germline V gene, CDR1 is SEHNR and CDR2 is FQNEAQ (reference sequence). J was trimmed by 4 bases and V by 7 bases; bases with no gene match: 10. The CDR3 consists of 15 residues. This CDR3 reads CASNTQGAGSTEAFF. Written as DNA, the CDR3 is TGTGCCAGCAACACACAGGGGGCCGGGAGCACTGAAGCTTTCTTT.

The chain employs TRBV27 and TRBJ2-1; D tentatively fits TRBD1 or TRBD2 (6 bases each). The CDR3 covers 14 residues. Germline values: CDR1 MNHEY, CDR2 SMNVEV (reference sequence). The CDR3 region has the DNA TGTGCGTCAACTTGGGGGGCTTCCTACAATGAGCAGTTCTTC. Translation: CASTWGASYNEQFF.

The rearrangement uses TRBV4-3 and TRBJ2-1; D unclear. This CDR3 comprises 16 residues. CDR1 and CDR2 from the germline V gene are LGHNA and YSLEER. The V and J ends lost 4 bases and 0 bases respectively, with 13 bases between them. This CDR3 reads CASSLDARDSYNEQFF. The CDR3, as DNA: TGCGCCAGCAGCCTGGACGCACGAGACTCCTACAATGAGCAGTTCTTC.

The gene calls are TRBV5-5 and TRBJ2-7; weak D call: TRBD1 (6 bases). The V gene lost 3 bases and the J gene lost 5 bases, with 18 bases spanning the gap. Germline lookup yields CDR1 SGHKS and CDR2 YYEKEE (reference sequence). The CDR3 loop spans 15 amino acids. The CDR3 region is CASSSSGDPRDEQYF. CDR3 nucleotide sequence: TGTGCCAGCAGCTCGTCAGGGGACCCCCGGGACGAGCAGTACTTC. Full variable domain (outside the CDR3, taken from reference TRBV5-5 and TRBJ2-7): DAGVTQSPTHLIKTRGQQVTLRCSPISGHKSVSWYQQVLGQGPQFIFQYYEKEERGRGNFPDRFSARQFPNYSSELNVNALLLGDSALYLCASSSSGDPRDEQYFGPGTRLTVT.